One and the same sample provided the 21 T cell receptor beta chains below, sequenced in a study of CD8 T cells in Susac syndrome. After extraction with the RNeasy kit, about 0.45 to 1 ug of the RNA was reverse transcribed using random hexamers. TCRdb re-analysed the immunoSEQ multiplex PCR reads in MiXCR, keeping a single row per CDR3 protein. The repertoire has roughly 200,000 distinct CDR3 sequences, over 85% of them found once; the top ten carry 0.1%. The sequenced sample consisted of CD4+ T cells from PBMCs. These receptors originate from a human donor in good health.

V and J are TRBV6-1 and TRBJ1-2; TRBD1 might be the D (5 bases). V lost 0 bases to trimming and J lost 5 bases, with 10 bases between them. The CDR3 extends over 14 amino acids. CDR1 and CDR2 (germline): MNHNS, SASEGT. The CDR3 reads CASSEAGRVYGYTF. The CDR3 DNA reads as TGTGCCAGCAGTGAAGCCGGCAGGGTTTATGGCTACACCTTC.

The chain links TRBV9 to TRBJ2-2; D might be TRBD2 (5 bases). V was trimmed by 7 bases and J by 6 bases, leaving 16 bases between them. This CDR3 comprises 14 residues. CDR1 SGDLS and CDR2 YYNGEE come from the germline V gene. The CDR3 nucleotides are TGTGCCAGCGGCCGGCTAGCTGCAGCCGGGGAGCTGTTTTTT. The encoded protein is CASGRLAAAGELFF.

The chain joins TRBV7-2 to TRBJ1-5; TRBD1 is a possible D gene (5 bases). The germline V and J ends were trimmed by 1 base and 1 base, with 11 bases remaining between them. CDR1 is SGHTA, CDR2 FQGNSA, per germline. CDR3 length: 16 residues. The CDR3 spells CASSLETGRSNQPQHF. The DNA for the CDR3 is TGTGCCAGCAGCTTAGAAACGGGGCGAAGCAATCAGCCCCAGCATTTT.

The V call is TRBV6-2 or TRBV6-3, the J call TRBJ2-4; 7 bases align to TRBD1. CDR3 length: 17 residues. V trimming: 4 bases; J trimming: 0 bases; junction bases outside the gene matches: 9. Looked up from germline, CDR1 is MNHEY and CDR2 is SVGEGT. CDR3 sequence reads: CASSFGDSNLAKNIQYF. The CDR3 bases are TGTGCCAGCAGTTTCGGGGACAGCAACTTAGCCAAAAACATTCAGTACTTC.

This chain joins TRBV29-1 and TRBJ1-5; 9 bases are shared with TRBD1. Germline V CDR1 and CDR2: SQVTM, ANQGSEA. This CDR3 region has 15 residues. V shed 4 bases and J 0 bases; nucleotides not matched to a gene: 4. The CDR3 sequence is CSVGDRGGSNQPQHF. DNA of the CDR3: TGCAGCGTTGGTGACAGGGGGGGTAGCAATCAGCCCCAGCATTTT.

The V gene is TRBV7-2, the J gene TRBJ2-1; D gene ambiguous. The germline V gene has CDR1 SGHTA and CDR2 FQGNSA. V gave up 4 bases and J gave up 2 bases, with 6 bases separating them. The CDR3 runs 13 residues. CDR3 loop: CASSSPAYNEQFF. The CDR3 DNA reads as TGTGCCAGCAGCTCGCCGGCCTACAATGAGCAGTTCTTC.

The rearrangement links TRBV6-5 to TRBJ2-3; 8 nucleotides match TRBD2. Germline CDR1 and CDR2: MNHEY and SVGAGI. The CDR3 loop spans 18 amino acids. The junction had 12 bases not matched to a gene; V was cut back by 0 bases and J by 4 bases. CDR3 sequence: CASSYSRGVSGVPDTQYF. The CDR3 nucleotides are TGTGCCAGCAGTTACTCCCGCGGCGTTAGCGGGGTACCAGATACGCAGTATTTT.

This clonotype appeared once. The rearrangement links TRBV3-1 to TRBJ2-5; D is unclear. The CDR3 has 15 amino acids. CDR1 and CDR2 from the germline V gene are LGHDT and YNNKEL (reference sequence). V was shortened by 0 bases and J by 5 bases, with 13 bases between the two germline ends. The CDR3 DNA follows: TGTGCCAGCAGCCAAGATCCCTCTCTTTGGGAGACCCAGTACTTC. Translating it yields CASSQDPSLWETQYF.

The genes are TRBV6-1 and TRBJ1-1; TRBD1 agrees at 11 bases. J lost 0 bases, V lost 6 bases, and 15 bases had no gene match. CDR1 MNHNS and CDR2 SASEGT come from the germline V gene. The CDR3 consists of 19 residues. CDR3 amino acids: CASRRRTGGLRFLNTEAFF. DNA of the CDR3: TGTGCCAGCAGGCGTAGGACAGGGGGCCTCCGGTTCCTGAACACTGAAGCTTTCTTT.

The chain joins TRBV7-6 to TRBJ2-2; no clear D gene. Trimming stripped 0 bases from V and 2 bases from J, with 13 bases between. The CDR3 consists of 17 residues. Germline loops: CDR1 SGHVS, CDR2 FNYEAQ. For the CDR3, the DNA is TGTGCCAGCAGCTTAGCGCCGGCAGGAGCTAACACCGGGGAGCTGTTTTTT. Its protein product is CASSLAPAGANTGELFF.

The genes are TRBV5-1 and TRBJ2-5; a possible D gene is TRBD2 (6 bases). Germline lookup yields CDR1 SGHRS and CDR2 YFSETQ. Trimming stripped 5 bases from V and 0 bases from J, with 20 bases between. The CDR3 sequence is 17 residues long. The CDR3 region is CASRRGKSLQYQETQYF. DNA for the CDR3: TGCGCCAGCAGGCGGGGAAAGAGTCTACAGTACCAAGAGACCCAGTACTTC.

This clonotype came up once. The J gene is TRBJ1-4, the V gene TRBV6-5, with D possibly TRBD1 on 5 matching bases. V gave up 0 bases and J gave up 4 bases, with 9 bases separating them. This CDR3 spans 15 amino acids. The germline gives CDR1 MNHEY, CDR2 SVGAGI. In DNA, the CDR3 is TGTGCCAGCAGTTACTCGGGGCAGAGTAATGAAAAACTGTTTTTT. This sequence encodes CASSYSGQSNEKLFF.

The chain recombines TRBV7-3 with TRBJ2-2; D not certain. V was clipped by 0 bases and J by 7 bases, with 6 bases between them. Germline assignment: CDR1 SGHTA and CDR2 FQGTGA. The CDR3 loop spans 13 amino acids. DNA for the CDR3: TGTGCCAGCAGCTTAACGTTTGGCGGGGAGCTGTTTTTT. Its translation is CASSLTFGGELFF.

This rearrangement joins TRBV7-2 to TRBJ2-7; D not certain. Trimming removed 3 bases from V and 2 bases from J, with 2 bases in between. Germline lookup yields CDR1 SGHTA and CDR2 FQGNSA. The CDR3 length is 11 residues. This chain's CDR3 is CASSLTYEQYF. CDR3 sequence (DNA): TGTGCCAGCAGCTTGACCTACGAGCAGTACTTC.

Here the CDR3 reads CASSPNRPPYEQYF. The CDR3 DNA is TGTGCCAGCAGTCCTAACAGGCCTCCCTACGAGCAGTACTTC. This chain uses TRBV28 with TRBJ2-7; D might be TRBD1 (5 bases). Germline V gene sequence: CDR1 MDHEN, CDR2 SYDVKM. The CDR3 is 14 amino acids. The V end was cut by 5 bases, the J end by 2 bases, with 13 bases between.

This clonotype was picked up a small number of times. This chain connects TRBV2 to TRBJ2-2; 8 nucleotides match TRBD1. Germline CDR1 reads SNHLY; CDR2 reads FYNNEI. The length of the CDR3 is 15 residues. After removal of 6 bases from V and 0 bases from J, the junction contained 3 bases not matched to a gene. CDR3 loop: CASRWTGSNTGELFF. In DNA form, the CDR3 reads TGTGCCAGCAGGTGGACAGGGTCGAACACCGGGGAGCTGTTTTTT.

This chain links TRBV6-5 with TRBJ1-2, with TRBD1 identical over 7 bases. The V segment lost 2 bases and the J segment 8 bases; nucleotides outside the gene matches: 14. Germline V lookup: CDR1 MNHEY, CDR2 SVGAGI. The CDR3 is made up of 16 amino acids. The CDR3 region has the DNA TGTGCCAGCAGTTACGGGGGGACAGCCCATGAATGGGGCTACACCTTC. As protein: CASSYGGTAHEWGYTF.

The rearrangement uses TRBV29-1 and TRBJ1-2, with 7 bases that match TRBD1. The junction had 6 bases not matched to a gene; V was cut back by 6 bases and J by 2 bases. Germline CDR1 is SQVTM and CDR2 is ANQGSEA. CDR3 length: 13 amino acids. CDR3 amino acids: CSVGGQLNYGYTF. CDR3 DNA sequence: TGCAGCGTCGGGGGACAGTTAAACTATGGCTACACCTTC.

V is TRBV29-1 and J is TRBJ1-1; TRBD1 matches at 7 bases. Germline values: CDR1 SQVTM, CDR2 ANQGSEA. The CDR3 covers 12 residues. With V trimmed by 8 bases and J by 10 bases, 13 bases remained unmatched. The CDR3 region has the DNA TGCAGCTTCGGACAGGCCAGCCCGGGAGCTTTCTTT. It translates to CSFGQASPGAFF.

This chain joins TRBV28 and TRBJ2-7; maybe TRBD1 (5 bases). This CDR3 comprises 14 residues. V lost 2 bases, J lost 4 bases, and 12 bases lay in between. CDR1 MDHEN and CDR2 SYDVKM come from the germline V gene. The CDR3 sequence: CASSLVQGRYEQYF. DNA for the CDR3: TGTGCCAGCAGTTTAGTGCAGGGTCGGTACGAGCAGTACTTC.

The chain employs TRBV7-9 and TRBJ2-5, with 8 nucleotides matching TRBD1. This CDR3 has 16 amino acids. CDR1 and CDR2 from the germline V gene are SEHNR and FQNEAQ (reference sequence). The trim removed 1 base at V and 4 bases at J, leaving 8 bases unmatched. The CDR3 DNA sequence: TGTGCCAGCAGCTTAGGGGTCGGACAGGGTCGAGAGACCCAGTACTTC. Protein product: CASSLGVGQGRETQYF.